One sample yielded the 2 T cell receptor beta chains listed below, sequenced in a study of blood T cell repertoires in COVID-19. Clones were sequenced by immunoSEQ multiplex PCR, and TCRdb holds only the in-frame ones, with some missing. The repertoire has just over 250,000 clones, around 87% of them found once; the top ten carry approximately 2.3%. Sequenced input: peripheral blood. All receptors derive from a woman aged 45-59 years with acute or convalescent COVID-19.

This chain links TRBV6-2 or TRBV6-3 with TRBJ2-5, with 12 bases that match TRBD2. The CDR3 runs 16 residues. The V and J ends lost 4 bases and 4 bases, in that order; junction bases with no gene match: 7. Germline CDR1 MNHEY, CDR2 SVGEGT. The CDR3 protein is CASSSPLAGGPETQYF. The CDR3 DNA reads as TGTGCCAGCAGTTCCCCTCTAGCGGGAGGGCCAGAGACCCAGTACTTC.

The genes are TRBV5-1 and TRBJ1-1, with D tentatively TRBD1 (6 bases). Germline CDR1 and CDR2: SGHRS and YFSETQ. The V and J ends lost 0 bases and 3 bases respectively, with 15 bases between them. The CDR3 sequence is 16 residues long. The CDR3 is CASSLGNAAGDTEAFF. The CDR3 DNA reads TGCGCCAGCAGCTTGGGGAACGCAGCAGGGGACACTGAAGCTTTCTTT. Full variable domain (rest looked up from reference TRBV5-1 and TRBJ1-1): KAGVTQTPRYLIKTRGQQVTLSCSPISGHRSVSWYQQTPGQGLQFLFEYFSETQRNKGNFPGRFSGRQFSNSRSEMNVSTLELGDSALYLCASSLGNAAGDTEAFFGQGTRLTVV.